This T cell receptor (beta chain) was profiled in a study of identical twins (dated by TCRdb to 2016 to 2017). About the study as a whole: To test whether fetal clonotypes persist, this study deep-sequenced TCR alpha and beta repertoires from monozygotic twins, from unrelated adults of various ages, and from cord blood. To rule out contamination, the twin experiments were replicated at different times with different library preparation protocols.

Only healthy Caucasian donors were included. Miltenyi CD45RO+ enrichment and human naive T-cell isolation kits were used to isolate memory (CD45RO+) and naive T cells from PBMC. The germline V gene gives CDR1 as SQVTM and CDR2 as ANQGSEA. Between the V and J ends, shortened by 5 bases and 4 bases respectively, the junction contains 6 bases. The CDR3 sequence holds 11 residues, the cysteine and phenylalanine included. Only the CDR3 region is kept as DNA, spanning 33 bases read in frame from base 1. Receptor amplification or capture employed 5' RACE. Sequencing relied on an Illumina HiSeq 2000. A universal primer binding site was introduced by template switching, and a unique molecular identifier was present in the final cDNA, enabling accurate counting of TCR cDNA molecules. Specific primers in the conserved constant-segment region were used to synthesize first-strand cDNA for the TCR alpha and beta chains. To control for contamination, every cDNA library carried two barcodes: a SMART-Mk sample barcode plus Illumina barcodes. Two successive PCR steps introduced TruSeq adapter sequences along with Illumina sample barcodes. The TCR alpha and beta cDNA libraries were sequenced on the Illumina HiSeq platform using custom primers. For the original study's pipeline: MiGEC was used to process raw reads and extract unique molecular identifiers, and MiXCR was used to find CDR3 positions. For each individual, recombination models were inferred using an EM algorithm with the repgenHMM and IGoR tools. Shared clonotype analysis was performed with the tcR package in R, normalizing sharing by the product of cloneset sizes. To study raw recombination free of thymic and clonal selection effects, out-of-frame nonproductive sequences were analyzed. TCRdb passed the public sequencing reads through fastp at Q25 and MiXCR, retaining productive beta sequences. Here each entry gathers all rows of one CDR3 protein and keeps the most common genes and DNA. The V and J calls and clone size come from TCRdb's table, not from the authors' own analysis. The sample table holds around 100,000 distinct CDR3 sequences, of which 5.9% were seen once. The ten largest make up about an eighth of the sample.

Study-wide conclusions, independent of this receptor: Fewer insertions were carried by abundant cord blood beta clonotypes, a similar but weaker trend appeared in young adult naive repertoires, and no such trend appeared in memory repertoires. Compared with coincidental sharing between unrelated individuals, an excess of low generation-probability sequences was observed among out-of-frame TCR alpha sequences shared between twins. Out-of-frame TCR alpha sharing in monozygotic twins was systematically underestimated by recombination models, whereas sharing between unrelated individuals was in agreement with the recombination models. A weaker excess of twin sharing was found in beta out-of-frame sequences because the signal-to-noise ratio was lowered by fewer shared sequences. Invariant T cells such as MAIT and iNKT could partly confound zero-insertion analyses, although diverse VJ usage argued against such confounding for most clonotypes. Because the same donors could not be followed over many years, the conclusions depended on cross-sectional statistical analysis.

Ten or more counts support this clonotype. Its recognized antigen is unknown. No much larger clone exists at a distance of one base, and base qualities are not known. The clonotype comes from a woman aged 50 to 60 in good health. The chain is made from TRBV29-1 and TRBJ1-3; no D gene call is confident. Sequences were obtained from memory T cells sorted from blood. The meaning of the sample's cell subset or site label: CD45RO+ enriched T cells. CDR3 region: CSVRHGNTIYF. The nucleotide sequence is given as TGCAGCGTTCGCCACGGAAACACCATATATTTT. Where the CDR3 stops, the reference TRBV29-1 and TRBJ1-3 genes take over; the full variable domain is SAVISQKPSRDICQRGTSLTIQCQVDSQVTMMFWYRQQPGQSLTLIATANQGSEATYESGFVIDKFPISRPNLTFSTLTVSNMSPEDSSIYLCSVRHGNTIYFGEGSWLTVV.